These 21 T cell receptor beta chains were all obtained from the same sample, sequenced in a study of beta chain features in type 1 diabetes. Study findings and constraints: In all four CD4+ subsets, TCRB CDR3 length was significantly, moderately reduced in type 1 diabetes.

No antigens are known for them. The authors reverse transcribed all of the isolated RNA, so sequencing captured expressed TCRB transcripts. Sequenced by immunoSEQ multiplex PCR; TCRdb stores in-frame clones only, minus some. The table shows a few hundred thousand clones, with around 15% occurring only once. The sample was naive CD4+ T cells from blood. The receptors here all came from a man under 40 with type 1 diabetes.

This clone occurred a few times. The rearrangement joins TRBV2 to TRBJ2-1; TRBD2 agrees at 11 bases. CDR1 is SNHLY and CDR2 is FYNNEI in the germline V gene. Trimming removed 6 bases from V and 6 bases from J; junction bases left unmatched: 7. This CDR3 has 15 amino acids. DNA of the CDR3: TGTGCCAGCAGAAGATTAGCGGGAGGGTTCAATGAGCAGTTCTTC. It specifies CASRRLAGGFNEQFF.

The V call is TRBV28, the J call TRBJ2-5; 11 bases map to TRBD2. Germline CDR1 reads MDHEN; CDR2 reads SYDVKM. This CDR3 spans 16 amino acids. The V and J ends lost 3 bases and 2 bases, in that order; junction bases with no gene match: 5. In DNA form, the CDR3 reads TGTGCCAGCAGTTTTCTGGGACTAGCGGAACAAGAGACCCAGTACTTC. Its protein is CASSFLGLAEQETQYF. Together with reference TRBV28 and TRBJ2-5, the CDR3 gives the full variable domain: DVKVTQSSRYLVKRTGEKVFLECVQDMDHENMFWYRQDPGLGLRLIYFSYDVKMKEKGDIPEGYSVSREKKERFSLILESASTNQTSMYLCASSFLGLAEQETQYFGPGTRLLVL.

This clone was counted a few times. The CDR3 sequence is CASSVRLDSLTGELFF. The CDR3 region has the DNA TGTGCCAGCAGCGTACGATTAGACAGTCTGACCGGGGAGCTGTTTTTT. The chain combines TRBV9 with TRBJ2-2; tentatively, D is TRBD1 (5 bases). The CDR3 length is 16 residues. V was pared by 1 base and J by 5 bases, with 15 bases between. CDR1 is SGDLS, CDR2 YYNGEE, per germline.

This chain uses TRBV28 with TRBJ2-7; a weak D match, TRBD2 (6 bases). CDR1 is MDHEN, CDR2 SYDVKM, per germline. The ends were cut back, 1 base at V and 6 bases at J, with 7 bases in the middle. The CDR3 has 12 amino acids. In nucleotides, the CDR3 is TGTGCCAGCAGTTTATTAGCGGCCGAGCAGTACTTC. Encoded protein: CASSLLAAEQYF.

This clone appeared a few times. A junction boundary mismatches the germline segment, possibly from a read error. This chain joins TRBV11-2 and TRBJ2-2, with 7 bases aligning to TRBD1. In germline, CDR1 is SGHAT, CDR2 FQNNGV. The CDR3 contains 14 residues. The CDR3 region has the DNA TGTGCCAGCACCTTAGGACAGGTGCGTGGGGAGCTGTTTTTT. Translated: CASTLGQVRGELFF. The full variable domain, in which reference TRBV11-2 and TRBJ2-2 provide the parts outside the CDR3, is EAGVAQSPRYKIIEKRQSVAFWCNPISGHATLYWYQQILGQGPKLLIQFQNNGVVDDSQLPKDRFSAERLKGVDSTLKIQPAKLEDSAVYLCASTLGQVRGELFFGEGSRLTVL.

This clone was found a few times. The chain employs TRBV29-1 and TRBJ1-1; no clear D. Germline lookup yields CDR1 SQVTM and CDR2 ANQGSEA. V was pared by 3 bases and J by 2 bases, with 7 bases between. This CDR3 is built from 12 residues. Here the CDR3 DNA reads TGCAGCGTTGATCTCGGTAACACTGAAGCTTTCTTT. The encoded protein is CSVDLGNTEAFF.

In nucleotides, the CDR3 is TGTGCCAGCAGCTCAACGTCCGGGACAGCCTACAATGAGCAGTTCTTC. It translates to CASSSTSGTAYNEQFF. V gene TRBV7-9 combines with J gene TRBJ2-1; 7 nucleotides match TRBD1. Losses at the gene ends were 4 bases for V and 2 bases for J; bases not matched to a gene: 8. Germline-derived CDR1 and CDR2 are SEHNR and FQNEAQ (reference sequence). The CDR3 totals 16 residues.

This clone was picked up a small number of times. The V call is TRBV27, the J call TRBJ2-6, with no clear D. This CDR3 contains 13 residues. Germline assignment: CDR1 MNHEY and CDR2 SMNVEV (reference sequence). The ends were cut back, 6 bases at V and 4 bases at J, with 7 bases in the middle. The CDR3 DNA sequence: TGTGCCAGCAGCTTCCCCGGGGCCAACGTCCTGACTTTC. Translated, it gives CASSFPGANVLTF.

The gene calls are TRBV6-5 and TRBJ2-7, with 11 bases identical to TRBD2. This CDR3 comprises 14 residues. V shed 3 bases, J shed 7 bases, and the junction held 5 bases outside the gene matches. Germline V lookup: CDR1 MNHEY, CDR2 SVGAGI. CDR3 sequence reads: CASSYTSGRGEQYF. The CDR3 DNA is TGTGCCAGCAGTTATACTAGCGGGAGAGGTGAGCAGTACTTC.

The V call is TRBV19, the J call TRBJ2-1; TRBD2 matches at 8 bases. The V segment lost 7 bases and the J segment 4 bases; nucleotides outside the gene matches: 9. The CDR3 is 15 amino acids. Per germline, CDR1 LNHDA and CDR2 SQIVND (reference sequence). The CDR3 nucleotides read TGTGCCAGTACTCCCGGGCGGGAGGCTTACAATGAGCAGTTCTTC. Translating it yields CASTPGREAYNEQFF.

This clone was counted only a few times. CDR3 sequence: CASSLAREETQYF. In DNA form, the CDR3 reads TGTGCCAGCAGCTTGGCCCGAGAAGAAACGCAGTATTTT. V and J are TRBV5-4 and TRBJ2-3; D is undetermined. The CDR3 has 13 amino acids. V dropped 0 bases and J dropped 9 bases, with 11 bases sitting between them. Germline-derived CDR1 and CDR2 are SGHNT and YYREEE (reference sequence). The full variable domain, its missing parts supplied by reference TRBV5-4 and TRBJ2-3, is ETGVTQSPTHLIKTRGQQVTLRCSSQSGHNTVSWYQQALGQGPQFIFQYYREEENGRGNFPPRFSGLQFPNYSSELNVNALELDDSALYLCASSLAREETQYFGPGTRLTVL.

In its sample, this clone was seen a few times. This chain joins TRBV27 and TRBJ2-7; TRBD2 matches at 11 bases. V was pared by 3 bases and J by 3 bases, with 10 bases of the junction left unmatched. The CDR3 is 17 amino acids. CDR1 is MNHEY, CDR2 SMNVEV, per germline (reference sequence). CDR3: CASSLRAILAGGYEQYF. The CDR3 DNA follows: TGTGCCAGCAGTTTGCGCGCAATCCTAGCGGGAGGCTACGAGCAGTACTTC.

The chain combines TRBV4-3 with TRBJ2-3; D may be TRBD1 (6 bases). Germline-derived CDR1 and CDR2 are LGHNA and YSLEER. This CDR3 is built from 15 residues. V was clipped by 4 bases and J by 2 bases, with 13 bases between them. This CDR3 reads CASSPGQKTTDTQYF. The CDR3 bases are TGCGCCAGCAGCCCTGGACAGAAAACCACAGATACGCAGTATTTT.

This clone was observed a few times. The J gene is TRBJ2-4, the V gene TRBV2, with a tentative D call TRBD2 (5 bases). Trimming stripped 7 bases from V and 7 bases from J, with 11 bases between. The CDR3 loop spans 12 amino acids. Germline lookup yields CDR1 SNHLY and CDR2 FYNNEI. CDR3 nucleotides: TGTGCCAGCAACGAGGGCTATAACATTCAGTACTTC. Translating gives CASNEGYNIQYF.

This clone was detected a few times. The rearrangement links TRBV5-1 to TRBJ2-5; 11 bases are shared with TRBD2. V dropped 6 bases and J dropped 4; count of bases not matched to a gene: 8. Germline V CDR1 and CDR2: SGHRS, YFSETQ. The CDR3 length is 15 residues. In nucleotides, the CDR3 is TGCGCCAGCAATCTAGCGGGAGGAGGCGGAGAGACCCAGTACTTC. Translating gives CASNLAGGGGETQYF.

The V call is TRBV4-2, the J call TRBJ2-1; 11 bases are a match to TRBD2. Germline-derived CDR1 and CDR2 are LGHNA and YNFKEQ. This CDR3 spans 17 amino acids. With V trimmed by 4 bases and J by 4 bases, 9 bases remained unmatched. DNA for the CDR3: TGTGCCAGCAGCCTGACTTACACTAGCGGGAGTTACAATGAGCAGTTCTTC. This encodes CASSLTYTSGSYNEQFF.

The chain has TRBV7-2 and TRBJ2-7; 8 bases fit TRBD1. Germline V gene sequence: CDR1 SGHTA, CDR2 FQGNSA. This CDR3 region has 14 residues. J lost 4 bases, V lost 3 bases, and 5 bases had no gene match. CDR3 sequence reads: CASSLARGPYEQYF. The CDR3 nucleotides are TGTGCCAGCAGCTTGGCCAGGGGGCCGTACGAGCAGTACTTC.

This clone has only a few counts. CDR3 loop: CASSPGDRTYEQYF. For the CDR3, the DNA is TGTGCCAGCTCACCAGGGGACAGAACCTACGAGCAGTACTTC. The chain carries TRBV18 and TRBJ2-7; TRBD1 aligns across 7 bases. V lost 2 bases and J lost 2; bases outside the gene matches: 3. Germline V gives CDR1 KGHSH, CDR2 LQKENI. CDR3 size: 14 residues.

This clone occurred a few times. The CDR3 DNA follows: TGTGCCAGCAGCGTTGGGACTAGCCCATCCTACGAGCAGTACTTC. Translation: CASSVGTSPSYEQYF. This sequence joins TRBV9 and TRBJ2-7, with 9 bases that match TRBD2. Germline V lookup: CDR1 SGDLS, CDR2 YYNGEE. The CDR3 loop spans 15 amino acids. The trim removed 2 bases at V and 1 base at J, leaving 4 bases unmatched.

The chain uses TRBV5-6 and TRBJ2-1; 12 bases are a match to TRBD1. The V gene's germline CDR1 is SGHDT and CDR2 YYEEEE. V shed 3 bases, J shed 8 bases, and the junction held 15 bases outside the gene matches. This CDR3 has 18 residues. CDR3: CASSSGSIRDRGRDEQFF. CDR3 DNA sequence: TGTGCCAGCAGCTCAGGAAGTATCCGGGACAGGGGGCGAGATGAGCAGTTCTTC. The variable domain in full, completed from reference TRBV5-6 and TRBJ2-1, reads DAGVTQSPTHLIKTRGQQVTLRCSPKSGHDTVSWYQQALGQGPQFIFQYYEEEERQRGNFPDRFSGHQFPNYSSELNVNALLLGDSALYLCASSSGSIRDRGRDEQFFGPGTRLTVL.

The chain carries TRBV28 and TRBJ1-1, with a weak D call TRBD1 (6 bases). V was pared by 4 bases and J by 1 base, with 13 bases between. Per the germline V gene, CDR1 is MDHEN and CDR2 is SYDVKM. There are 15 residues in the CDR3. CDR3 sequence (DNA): TGTGCCAGCAGTTCGAGGGGGGGACCGAACACTGAAGCTTTCTTT. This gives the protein CASSSRGGPNTEAFF.